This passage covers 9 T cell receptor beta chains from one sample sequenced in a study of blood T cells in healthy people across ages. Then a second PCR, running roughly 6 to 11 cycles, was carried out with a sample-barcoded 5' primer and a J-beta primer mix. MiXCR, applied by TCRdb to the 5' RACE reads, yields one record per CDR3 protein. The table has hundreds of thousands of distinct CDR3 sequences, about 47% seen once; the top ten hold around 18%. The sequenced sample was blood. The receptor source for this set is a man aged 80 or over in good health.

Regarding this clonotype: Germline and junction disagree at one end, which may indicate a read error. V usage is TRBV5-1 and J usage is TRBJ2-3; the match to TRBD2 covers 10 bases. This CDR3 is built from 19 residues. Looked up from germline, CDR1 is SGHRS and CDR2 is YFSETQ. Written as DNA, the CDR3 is TGCGCCGGCAGCTTAAGAAAAGCGGGAGGGCCAGTACGCACAGATACGCAGTATTTT. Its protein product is CAGSLRKAGGPVRTDTQYF.

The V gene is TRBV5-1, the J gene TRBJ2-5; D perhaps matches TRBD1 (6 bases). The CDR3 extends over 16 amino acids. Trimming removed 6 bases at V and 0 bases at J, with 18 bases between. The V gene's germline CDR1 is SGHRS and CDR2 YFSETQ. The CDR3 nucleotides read TGCGCCAGCAAGCCCCACGACAGGCGCAACCAAGAGACCCAGTACTTC. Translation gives CASKPHDRRNQETQYF.

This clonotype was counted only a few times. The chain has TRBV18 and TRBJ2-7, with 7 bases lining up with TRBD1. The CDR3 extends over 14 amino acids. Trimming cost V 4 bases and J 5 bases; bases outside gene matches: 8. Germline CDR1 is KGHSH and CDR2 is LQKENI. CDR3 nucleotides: TGTGCCAGCTCACGACAACAGGGGCCCCACGAGCAGTACTTC. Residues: CASSRQQGPHEQYF. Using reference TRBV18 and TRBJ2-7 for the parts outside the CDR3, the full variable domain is NAGVMQNPRHLVRRRGQEARLRCSPMKGHSHVYWYRQLPEEGLKFMVYLQKENIIDESGMPKERFSAEFPKEGPSILRIQQVVRGDSAAYFCASSRQQGPHEQYFGPGTRLTVT.

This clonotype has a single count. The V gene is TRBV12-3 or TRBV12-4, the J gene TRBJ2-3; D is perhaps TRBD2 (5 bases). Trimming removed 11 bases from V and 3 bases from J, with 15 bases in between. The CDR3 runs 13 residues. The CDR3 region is CACTPGVTDTQYF. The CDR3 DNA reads TGTGCCTGCACCCCCGGGGTAACAGATACGCAGTATTTT.

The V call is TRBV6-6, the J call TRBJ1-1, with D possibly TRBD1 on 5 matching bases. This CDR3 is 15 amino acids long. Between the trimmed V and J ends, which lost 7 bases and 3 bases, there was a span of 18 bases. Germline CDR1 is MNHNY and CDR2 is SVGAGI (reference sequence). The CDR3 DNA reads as TGTGCCAGCACCTTAATACACGGGACGGACACTGAAGCTTTCTTT. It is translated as CASTLIHGTDTEAFF.

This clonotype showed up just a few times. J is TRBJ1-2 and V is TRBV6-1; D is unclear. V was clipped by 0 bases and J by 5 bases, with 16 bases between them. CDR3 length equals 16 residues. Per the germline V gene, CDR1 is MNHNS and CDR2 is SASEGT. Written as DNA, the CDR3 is TGTGCCAGCAGTGAAGCATCGGGCCGTGCTGGATATGGCTACACCTTC. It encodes CASSEASGRAGYGYTF.

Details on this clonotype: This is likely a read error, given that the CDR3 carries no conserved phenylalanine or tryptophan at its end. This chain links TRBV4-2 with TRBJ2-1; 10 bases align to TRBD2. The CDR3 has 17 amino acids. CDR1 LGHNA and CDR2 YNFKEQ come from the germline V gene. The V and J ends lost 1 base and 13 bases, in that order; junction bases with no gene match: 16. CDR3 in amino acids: CASSQGVGTSERETQFV. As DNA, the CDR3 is TGTGCCAGCAGCCAAGGGGTAGGGACTAGCGAACGAGAGACCCAGTTCGTC.

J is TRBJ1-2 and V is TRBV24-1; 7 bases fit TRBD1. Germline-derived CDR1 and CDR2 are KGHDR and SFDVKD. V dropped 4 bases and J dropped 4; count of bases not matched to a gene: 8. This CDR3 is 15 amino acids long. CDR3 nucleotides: TGTGCCACCAGTGACCGGGACAGCCTAGCCTATGGCTACACCTTC. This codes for CATSDRDSLAYGYTF.

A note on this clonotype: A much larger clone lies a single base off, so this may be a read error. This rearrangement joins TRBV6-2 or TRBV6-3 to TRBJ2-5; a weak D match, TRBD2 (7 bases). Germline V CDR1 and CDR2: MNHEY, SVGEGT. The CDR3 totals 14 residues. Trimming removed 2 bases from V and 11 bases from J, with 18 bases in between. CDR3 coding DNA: TGTGCCAGCAGTTACAGGGTAGGGGGGGATGAGCAGTACTTC. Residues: CASSYRVGGDEQYF.